The 3 T cell receptor beta chains below all came from one sample that was sequenced in a study of response to subunit inactivated influenza vaccine. TCRdb re-called the RT-PCR reads with MiXCR, one entry per CDR3 protein. This table has 590,000 or so distinct CDR3 sequences, around 15% appearing once. The sample consisted of PBMCs from blood, taken around 15 days before vaccination. Source of these receptors: a man over 45 who received an inactivated influenza vaccine.

This clonotype was counted between two and nine times. The chain couples TRBV6-1 to TRBJ2-3; D might be TRBD1 (6 bases). V lost 7 bases and J 5 bases, leaving 22 bases between the germline ends. Germline assignment: CDR1 MNHNS and CDR2 SASEGT. The CDR3 has 16 amino acids. As DNA, the CDR3 is TGTGCCAGCACCTTCTTATGGGACAACCATGGAGATACGCAGTATTTT. Amino acids: CASTFLWDNHGDTQYF.

This clonotype was seen only a few times. The gene calls are TRBV24-1 and TRBJ1-2; D not resolved. Germline loops: CDR1 KGHDR, CDR2 SFDVKD. This CDR3 has 11 amino acids. Trimming removed 5 bases at V and 6 bases at J, with 6 bases between. The CDR3 bases are TGTGCCACCAGTGGAGGGAATGGCTACACCTTC. This encodes CATSGGNGYTF.

CDR3 in amino acids: CSARDSAGWNYEQYF. DNA of the CDR3: TGCAGTGCTAGAGATTCGGCGGGCTGGAACTACGAGCAGTACTTC. The chain combines TRBV20-1 with TRBJ2-7, with D possibly TRBD2 on 5 matching bases. In germline, CDR1 is DFQATT, CDR2 SNEGSKA (reference sequence). The CDR3 has 15 amino acids. Trimming cost V 0 bases and J 3 bases, with 15 bases left between them.